This entry describes one TCR beta chain. Assay: immunoSEQ multiplex PCR; the TCRdb copy retains only in-frame clones and omits some. The data contain approximately 200,000 clones, about 84% of them seen just once; the ten biggest clones take up 7.4%. The record originates from a study of blood T cell repertoires in COVID-19. Overall study context: PBMCs, B-cell-depleted T cells, or T cells were the source of the cDNA or gDNA that made up the material.

Germline values: CDR1 ENHRY, CDR2 SYGVKD. This CDR3 contains 14 residues. V was pared by 5 bases and J by 0 bases, with 8 bases between. The participants were between roughly 18 and 100 years old and came from under 25 US areas. The clonotype originates from a woman aged 35 to 49 with acute COVID-19. The material sequenced was PBMCs or T cells enriched from blood (not recorded which). V and J are TRBV10-3 and TRBJ1-3; weak D call: TRBD1 (5 bases). The CDR3 loop reads CAISYDSSGNTIYF. The CDR3 coding sequence is TGTGCCATCAGTTACGACAGCTCTGGAAACACCATATATTTT.